The rows below give T cell receptor beta chains drawn from one sample of a study of memory CD8 T cells in hepatitis C reinfection. Profiled with immunoSEQ multiplex PCR; TCRdb holds only in-frame clones, not every one. Of roughly 43,000 clones listed, approximately 88% are singletons. Sequencing input: naive CD8+ T cells sorted from blood. The receptor source for this set is a man between 18 and 35 years old with hepatitis C virus infection. Each CDR3 is given with its conserved first and last residue. A D gene is named only where the DNA matches it firmly. Clone size is given for some rows only: seen once, a few or many times, or a class if the clone is expanded.

clone_size: NA; d_call: NA; v_call: TRBV27; j_call: TRBJ2-2; cdr3_aa: CASSPGLNTGELFF; cdr3_nt: TGTGCCAGCAGTCCCGGACTTAACACCGGGGAGCTGTTTTTT
clone_size: NA; d_call: TRBD1; v_call: TRBV27; j_call: TRBJ1-1; cdr3_aa: CASRPLDRGWEAFF; cdr3_nt: TGTGCCAGCCGACCTCTCGACAGGGGCTGGGAAGCTTTCTTT
clone_size: NA; d_call: TRBD1; v_call: TRBV13; j_call: TRBJ1-1; cdr3_aa: CASSEGQGSTEAFF; cdr3_nt: TGTGCCAGCAGCGAGGGACAGGGTTCGACTGAAGCTTTCTTT
clone_size: NA; d_call: TRBD1; v_call: TRBV7-8; j_call: TRBJ1-2; cdr3_aa: CASRLGGDSMNYGYTF; cdr3_nt: TGTGCCAGCAGATTAGGTGGGGACAGTATGAACTATGGCTACACCTTC
clone_size: NA; d_call: NA; v_call: TRBV5-1; j_call: TRBJ2-1; cdr3_aa: CASSLTGYNEQFF; cdr3_nt: TGCGCCAGCAGCTTGACAGGTTACAATGAGCAGTTCTTC
clone_size: NA; d_call: NA; v_call: TRBV27; j_call: TRBJ2-3; cdr3_aa: CASSFTGGSEAQYF; cdr3_nt: TGTGCCAGCAGTTTTACGGGGGGCTCGGAGGCGCAGTATTTT
clone_size: NA; d_call: NA; v_call: TRBV10-1; j_call: TRBJ2-5; cdr3_aa: CASSESNFQRATQETQYF; cdr3_nt: TGCGCCAGCAGTGAGTCGAATTTCCAGCGGGCCACGCAAGAGACCCAGTACTTC
clone_size: NA; d_call: NA; v_call: TRBV6-1; j_call: TRBJ2-1; cdr3_aa: CASRDTVYNEQFF; cdr3_nt: TGTGCCAGCCGGGACACGGTATACAATGAGCAGTTCTTC
clone_size: NA; d_call: NA; v_call: TRBV6-5; j_call: TRBJ2-7; cdr3_aa: CASSWGAEQYF; cdr3_nt: TGTGCCAGCAGTTGGGGCGCCGAGCAGTACTTC
clone_size: NA; d_call: NA; v_call: TRBV7-9; j_call: TRBJ1-3; cdr3_aa: CASSSDTIYF; cdr3_nt: TGTGCCAGCAGCTCGGACACCATATATTTT
clone_size: once; d_call: TRBD2; v_call: TRBV27; j_call: TRBJ2-1; cdr3_aa: CASSALAGGPEEPEQFF; cdr3_nt: TGTGCCAGCAGTGCACTAGCGGGAGGGCCGGAGGAGCCTGAGCAGTTCTTC
clone_size: NA; d_call: NA; v_call: TRBV5-1; j_call: TRBJ1-1; cdr3_aa: CASSLEGRALEAFF; cdr3_nt: TGCGCCAGCAGCTTGGAAGGCAGGGCCCTTGAAGCTTTCTTT
clone_size: NA; d_call: TRBD2; v_call: TRBV4-1; j_call: TRBJ2-1; cdr3_aa: CASSLGTSGPSSSYNEQFF; cdr3_nt: TGCGCCAGCAGCCTCGGGACTAGCGGGCCTTCGAGCTCCTACAATGAGCAGTTCTTC
clone_size: NA; d_call: NA; v_call: TRBV6-4; j_call: TRBJ1-5; cdr3_aa: CASSNGPTQPQHF; cdr3_nt: TGTGCCAGTTCCAACGGTCCCACTCAGCCCCAGCATTTT
clone_size: NA; d_call: NA; v_call: TRBV7-6; j_call: TRBJ2-3; cdr3_aa: CASSLSPDTQYF; cdr3_nt: TGTGCCAGCAGCTTAAGCCCAGATACGCAGTATTTT
clone_size: once; d_call: TRBD1; v_call: TRBV5-5; j_call: TRBJ2-2; cdr3_aa: CASSRIRTGGDTGELFF; cdr3_nt: TGTGCCAGCAGCCGTATTAGGACAGGGGGAGACACCGGGGAGCTGTTTTTT
clone_size: NA; d_call: TRBD1; v_call: TRBV28; j_call: TRBJ1-1; cdr3_aa: CASSFEMDRNEAFF; cdr3_nt: TGTGCCAGCAGTTTCGAGATGGACAGGAATGAAGCTTTCTTT
clone_size: NA; d_call: NA; v_call: TRBV19; j_call: TRBJ1-1; cdr3_aa: CASSISTRGVTEAFF; cdr3_nt: TGTGCCAGTAGTATATCGACCCGGGGGGTCACTGAAGCTTTCTTT
clone_size: NA; d_call: TRBD2; v_call: TRBV28; j_call: TRBJ2-7; cdr3_aa: CASSLRLAKYEQYF; cdr3_nt: TGTGCCAGCAGCCTCCGACTAGCGAAATACGAGCAGTACTTC
clone_size: NA; d_call: TRBD1; v_call: TRBV6-1; j_call: TRBJ1-1; cdr3_aa: CASSEDEGARTEAFF; cdr3_nt: TGTGCCAGCAGTGAGGACGAGGGGGCGCGGACTGAAGCTTTCTTT
clone_size: NA; d_call: NA; v_call: TRBV4-1; j_call: TRBJ2-2; cdr3_aa: CASSQGKGTGELFF; cdr3_nt: TGCGCCAGCAGCCAAGGAAAGGGGACCGGGGAGCTGTTTTTT
clone_size: few; d_call: TRBD2; v_call: TRBV27; j_call: TRBJ2-1; cdr3_aa: CASSHGTSGGYNEQFF; cdr3_nt: TGTGCCAGCAGTCACGGGACTAGCGGGGGTTACAATGAGCAGTTCTTC
clone_size: NA; d_call: NA; v_call: TRBV9; j_call: TRBJ1-1; cdr3_aa: CASSVGAPSTEAFF; cdr3_nt: TGTGCCAGCAGCGTGGGGGCGCCGAGCACTGAAGCTTTCTTT
clone_size: NA; d_call: NA; v_call: TRBV30; j_call: TRBJ1-5; cdr3_aa: CAWRGGQPRGQPQHF; cdr3_nt: TGTGCCTGGAGGGGGGGGCAACCAAGGGGCCAGCCCCAGCATTTT
clone_size: NA; d_call: TRBD1; v_call: TRBV4-1; j_call: TRBJ1-4; cdr3_aa: CASSQDTGGNEKLFF; cdr3_nt: TGCGCCAGCAGCCAAGATACAGGGGGGAATGAAAAACTGTTTTTT
clone_size: NA; d_call: TRBD2; v_call: TRBV5-4; j_call: TRBJ2-1; cdr3_aa: CASSLRAGVVDEQFF; cdr3_nt: TGTGCCAGCAGCTTGCGAGCGGGAGTAGTCGATGAGCAGTTCTTC
clone_size: NA; d_call: TRBD1; v_call: TRBV5-4; j_call: TRBJ2-2; cdr3_aa: CASSPTGGINTGELFF; cdr3_nt: TGTGCCAGCAGCCCGACAGGGGGAATCAACACCGGGGAGCTGTTTTTT
clone_size: few; d_call: TRBD2; v_call: TRBV29-1; j_call: TRBJ2-1; cdr3_aa: CSVEGTSVAYNEQFF; cdr3_nt: TGCAGCGTTGAAGGTACTAGCGTGGCCTACAATGAGCAGTTCTTC
clone_size: NA; d_call: TRBD1; v_call: TRBV12-5; j_call: TRBJ2-1; cdr3_aa: CASGLGTGGNEQFF; cdr3_nt: TGTGCTAGTGGTCTGGGGACAGGGGGCAATGAGCAGTTCTTC
clone_size: NA; d_call: NA; v_call: TRBV19; j_call: TRBJ2-1; cdr3_aa: CASRPLGAGVAEQFF; cdr3_nt: TGTGCCAGTAGACCCTTAGGGGCAGGGGTGGCTGAGCAGTTCTTC
clone_size: NA; d_call: NA; v_call: TRBV6-1; j_call: TRBJ1-5; cdr3_aa: CASSGWGLAQPQHF; cdr3_nt: TGTGCCAGCAGTGGTTGGGGGCTCGCTCAGCCCCAGCATTTT
clone_size: NA; d_call: NA; v_call: TRBV15; j_call: TRBJ1-1; cdr3_aa: CATSSDDWSTEAFF; cdr3_nt: TGTGCCACCAGCAGCGACGACTGGAGCACTGAAGCTTTCTTT
clone_size: NA; d_call: NA; v_call: TRBV27; j_call: TRBJ2-7; cdr3_aa: CASRYAGTASYEQYF; cdr3_nt: TGTGCCAGCAGATACGCCGGGACTGCCTCCTACGAGCAGTACTTC
clone_size: NA; d_call: TRBD2; v_call: TRBV4-1; j_call: TRBJ2-1; cdr3_aa: CASSTGGPNEQFF; cdr3_nt: TGCGCCAGCAGCACGGGAGGGCCCAATGAGCAGTTCTTC
clone_size: NA; d_call: NA; v_call: TRBV15; j_call: TRBJ2-3; cdr3_aa: CATSRGQGITDTQYF; cdr3_nt: TGTGCCACCAGCAGAGGGCAGGGGATCACAGATACGCAGTATTTT
clone_size: NA; d_call: NA; v_call: TRBV9; j_call: TRBJ2-1; cdr3_aa: CASSVGGGYNEQFF; cdr3_nt: TGTGCCAGCAGCGTAGGAGGCGGTTACAATGAGCAGTTCTTC
clone_size: NA; d_call: TRBD2; v_call: TRBV4-3; j_call: TRBJ2-5; cdr3_aa: CASSQAQGLGETQYF; cdr3_nt: TGCGCCAGCAGCCAAGCGCAGGGACTAGGGGAGACCCAGTACTTC
clone_size: NA; d_call: NA; v_call: TRBV7-2; j_call: TRBJ2-2; cdr3_aa: CASSSLAEVPLNTGELFF; cdr3_nt: TGTGCCAGCAGCTCGTTAGCGGAGGTACCCCTAAACACCGGGGAGCTGTTTTTT
clone_size: once; d_call: TRBD1; v_call: TRBV6-5; j_call: TRBJ1-5; cdr3_aa: CASSYSQGADQPQHF; cdr3_nt: TGTGCCAGCAGTTACTCACAGGGGGCGGATCAGCCCCAGCATTTT
clone_size: NA; d_call: NA; v_call: TRBV9; j_call: TRBJ2-3; cdr3_aa: CASSDGDTQYF; cdr3_nt: TGTGCCAGCAGCGACGGTGATACGCAGTATTTT
clone_size: NA; d_call: TRBD2; v_call: TRBV27; j_call: TRBJ2-1; cdr3_aa: CASSSLLAGVSNEQFF; cdr3_nt: TGTGCCAGCAGTTCCTTACTAGCGGGAGTATCAAATGAGCAGTTCTTC
clone_size: few; d_call: TRBD1; v_call: TRBV6-5; j_call: TRBJ1-1; cdr3_aa: CATKGATAFF; cdr3_nt: TGTGCCACTAAGGGGGCAACCGCTTTCTTT
clone_size: few; d_call: NA; v_call: TRBV9; j_call: TRBJ2-3; cdr3_aa: CASSGGGFTDTQYF; cdr3_nt: TGTGCCAGCAGCGGTGGGGGGTTCACAGATACGCAGTATTTT
clone_size: NA; d_call: NA; v_call: TRBV5-1; j_call: TRBJ2-7; cdr3_aa: CASSSCRDSREQYF; cdr3_nt: TGCGCCAGCAGTTCTTGCCGGGACTCTCGAGAGCAGTACTTC
clone_size: once; d_call: NA; v_call: TRBV27; j_call: TRBJ1-1; cdr3_aa: CASSSGTPNTEAFF; cdr3_nt: TGTGCCAGCAGTTCCGGGACACCGAACACTGAAGCTTTCTTT
clone_size: NA; d_call: NA; v_call: TRBV2; j_call: TRBJ2-5; cdr3_aa: CASSTGGQETQYF; cdr3_nt: TGTGCCAGCAGTACCGGGGGCCAAGAGACCCAGTACTTC
clone_size: NA; d_call: NA; v_call: TRBV6-5; j_call: TRBJ2-7; cdr3_aa: CASRGLSYEQYF; cdr3_nt: TGTGCCAGCAGGGGGCTTTCCTACGAGCAGTACTTC
clone_size: NA; d_call: NA; v_call: TRBV7-9; j_call: TRBJ1-6; cdr3_aa: CASSTGGNSPLHF; cdr3_nt: TGTGCCAGCAGCACGGGAGGAAATTCACCCCTCCACTTT
clone_size: NA; d_call: TRBD2; v_call: TRBV5-1; j_call: TRBJ2-1; cdr3_aa: CASSLGGLGVGDEQFF; cdr3_nt: TGCGCCAGCAGCTTGGGAGGACTAGGAGTGGGGGATGAGCAGTTCTTC